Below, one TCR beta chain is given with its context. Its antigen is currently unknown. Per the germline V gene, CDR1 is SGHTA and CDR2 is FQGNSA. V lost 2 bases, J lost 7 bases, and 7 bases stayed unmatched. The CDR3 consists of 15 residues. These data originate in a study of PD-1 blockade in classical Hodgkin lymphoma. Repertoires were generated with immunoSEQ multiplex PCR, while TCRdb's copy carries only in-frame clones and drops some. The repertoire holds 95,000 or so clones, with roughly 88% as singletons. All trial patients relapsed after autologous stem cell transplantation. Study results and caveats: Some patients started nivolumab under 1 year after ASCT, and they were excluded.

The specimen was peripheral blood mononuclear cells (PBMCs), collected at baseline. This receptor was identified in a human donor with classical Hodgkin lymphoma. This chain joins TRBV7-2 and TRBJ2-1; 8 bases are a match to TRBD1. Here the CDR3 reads CASSLFTGGWNEQFF. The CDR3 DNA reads TGTGCCAGCAGCTTATTTACAGGGGGGTGGAATGAGCAGTTCTTC.